Each of the 19 T cell receptor beta chains below was sequenced from the same sample in a study of lymphopenia after photon versus proton radiotherapy. The method was immunoSEQ multiplex PCR; TCRdb's version includes in-frame clones alone and lacks a portion of them. The table shows 60,000 or so clones, with 75% to 90% occurring only once. The sample here was peripheral blood, taken from a patient treated with photon-based radiotherapy. The receptors originated from a man aged 40-50 years with gastric cancer.

The rearrangement uses TRBV30 and TRBJ1-1; D perhaps matches TRBD1 (6 bases). CDR3 length: 14 residues. Germline V gene data show CDR1 as GTSNPN and CDR2 as SVGIG (reference sequence). The V gene lost 2 bases and the J gene lost 1 base, with 11 bases spanning the gap. The CDR3 sequence: CAWSPRRGNTEAFF. DNA for the CDR3: TGTGCCTGGAGTCCACGCAGGGGGAACACTGAAGCTTTCTTT.

This chain links TRBV7-2 with TRBJ1-6, with D unclear. Per the germline V gene, CDR1 is SGHTA and CDR2 is FQGNSA. V was cut by 5 bases and J by 10 bases, with 9 bases left in between. This CDR3 spans 12 amino acids. The CDR3 region is CASSLEVSPLHF. DNA of the CDR3: TGTGCCAGCAGCCTGGAAGTCTCACCCCTCCACTTT.

The chain employs TRBV4-1 and TRBJ1-4, with 8 bases aligning to TRBD1. CDR3 length equals 16 residues. Unmatched junction bases numbered 14, after V lost 10 bases and J lost 4 bases. Germline values: CDR1 MGHRA, CDR2 YSYEKL. The CDR3 sequence is CATQRGQGAGNEKLFF. The CDR3 DNA reads as TGCGCCACCCAAAGGGGGCAGGGGGCTGGTAATGAAAAACTGTTTTTT.

The chain has TRBV11-3 and TRBJ2-3; 8 bases are a match to TRBD2. The germline gives CDR1 SGHNT, CDR2 YENEEA. V lost 1 base, J lost 3 bases, and 6 bases stayed unmatched. The CDR3 loop spans 16 amino acids. CDR3: CASSLGLGLGTDTQYF. Written as DNA, the CDR3 is TGTGCCAGCAGCTTAGGACTGGGACTAGGGACAGATACGCAGTATTTT. Full variable domain (missing parts from reference TRBV11-3 and TRBJ2-3): EAGVVQSPRYKIIEKKQPVAFWCNPISGHNTLYWYLQNLGQGPELLIRYENEEAVDDSQLPKDRFSAERLKGVDSTLKIQPAELGDSAVYLCASSLGLGLGTDTQYFGPGTRLTVL.

The CDR3 DNA sequence: TGTGCCAGTAGTATTTACGGACGGACCACCTCTAACTATGGCTACACCTTC. Protein: CASSIYGRTTSNYGYTF. This chain joins TRBV19 and TRBJ1-2, with D unresolved. V dropped 3 bases and J dropped 0 bases, with 17 bases sitting between them. The CDR3 spans 17 residues. The germline gives CDR1 LNHDA, CDR2 SQIVND (reference sequence).

The chain carries TRBV18 and TRBJ2-1; 8 nucleotides agree with TRBD1. The CDR3 length is 16 residues. Per germline, CDR1 KGHSH and CDR2 LQKENI. V lost 5 bases to trimming and J lost 11 bases; unmatched junction nucleotides: 17. The CDR3 nucleotides are TGTGCCAGCTCAGAAGGGGACAGGCAATCCCTGCCCAAGCAGTTCTTC. As protein: CASSEGDRQSLPKQFF.

This chain joins TRBV14 and TRBJ1-2; no clear D gene. The CDR3 has 14 residues. Germline lookup yields CDR1 SGHDN and CDR2 FVKESK. Trimming took off 1 base at V and 7 bases at J, with 13 bases between the two ends. The CDR3 loop is CASSQGVLDFGYTF. For the CDR3, the DNA is TGTGCCAGCAGCCAAGGAGTGCTGGACTTTGGCTACACCTTC.

The chain joins TRBV19 to TRBJ1-4; tentatively, D is TRBD1 (5 bases). Germline V gene lookup returns CDR1 LNHDA and CDR2 SQIVND (reference sequence). With 5 bases removed from V and 4 bases from J, the gap between germline ends came to 11 bases. This CDR3 is built from 14 residues. The CDR3 DNA reads TGTGCCAGTAGTTTCGGGGGAAATAATGAAAAACTGTTTTTT. Protein product: CASSFGGNNEKLFF.

This chain uses TRBV6-5 with TRBJ1-2; D not certain. The CDR3 has 13 amino acids. Between the trimmed V and J ends, which lost 10 bases and 0 bases, there was a span of 12 bases. Germline V CDR1 and CDR2: MNHEY, SVGAGI. The CDR3 region has the DNA TGTGCCACCAAAAGGGAAACTAACTATGGCTACACCTTC. It encodes CATKRETNYGYTF.

J is TRBJ1-2 and V is TRBV6-1, with D unresolved. The germline V gene encodes CDR1 MNHNS and CDR2 SASEGT. V lost 3 bases to trimming and J lost 4 bases, with 15 bases between them. The CDR3 consists of 15 residues. CDR3 bases: TGTGCCAGCAGTGATCAAGGCCTATCCTCCTATGGCTACACCTTC. Translated, it gives CASSDQGLSSYGYTF.

The chain couples TRBV5-5 to TRBJ2-5; D possibly corresponds to TRBD1 (6 bases). Per the germline V gene, CDR1 is SGHKS and CDR2 is YYEKEE (reference sequence). Deletions cut 5 bases from V and 1 base from J, with 12 bases between. The CDR3 has 14 residues. The DNA of the CDR3 is TGTGCCAGCAGACTGGGACACCTCCAAGAGACCCAGTACTTC. It codes for CASRLGHLQETQYF.

The J gene is TRBJ1-5, the V gene TRBV9, with a possible D match to TRBD1 (6 bases). Looked up from germline, CDR1 is SGDLS and CDR2 is YYNGEE. Trimming took off 0 bases at V and 3 bases at J, with 13 bases between the two ends. The CDR3 length is 16 residues. CDR3 residues: CASSVGFRDNNQPQHF. CDR3 bases: TGTGCCAGCAGCGTAGGCTTCCGGGACAACAATCAGCCCCAGCATTTT.

The chain recombines TRBV6-6 with TRBJ2-1; D remains unclear. The CDR3 loop spans 12 amino acids. Trimming left V 5 bases short and J 10 bases short, with 12 bases between. Germline V lookup: CDR1 MNHNY, CDR2 SVGAGI (reference sequence). CDR3 sequence reads: CASSPLFGEQFF. The DNA for the CDR3 is TGTGCCAGCAGTCCCCTCTTCGGGGAGCAGTTCTTC.

The chain has TRBV2 and TRBJ1-1; 11 nucleotides match TRBD1. The CDR3 covers 14 residues. J was trimmed by 4 bases and V by 10 bases; bases with no gene match: 8. Germline V CDR1 and CDR2: SNHLY, FYNNEI. As DNA, the CDR3 is TGTGCCACCCTTTGGACAGGGGGCGTCACTGAAGCTTTCTTT. Translating gives CATLWTGGVTEAFF.

This clone was counted only a few times. The chain has TRBV9 and TRBJ2-1; 7 nucleotides align to TRBD2. Trimming at V came to 4 bases and at J to 2 bases, leaving 9 bases not matched to a gene. There are 16 residues in the CDR3. Germline V gene lookup returns CDR1 SGDLS and CDR2 YYNGEE. CDR3 protein: CASSPISGVAYNEQFF. The CDR3 nucleotides are TGTGCCAGCAGCCCCATCAGCGGGGTGGCCTACAATGAGCAGTTCTTC.

The genes are TRBV4-3 and TRBJ2-3; tentatively, D is TRBD1 (6 bases). The V end was cut by 6 bases, the J end by 0 bases, with 10 bases between. Per germline, CDR1 LGHNA and CDR2 YSLEER. The CDR3 totals 14 residues. CDR3 region: CASSLGQSTDTQYF. DNA of the CDR3: TGCGCCAGCAGTCTTGGACAGAGCACAGATACGCAGTATTTT.

This clone was observed a few times. V and J are TRBV19 and TRBJ1-6, with 8 bases matching TRBD1. J gave up 7 bases and V 3 bases, and 5 bases lay outside the gene matches. CDR3 length: 15 residues. Germline CDR1 LNHDA, CDR2 SQIVND (reference sequence). The CDR3 region is CASSIRQGANSPLHF. For the CDR3, the DNA is TGTGCCAGTAGTATCAGGCAGGGGGCCAATTCACCCCTCCACTTT.

The rearrangement joins TRBV7-2 to TRBJ2-2, with TRBD1 as a possible D gene (6 bases). CDR3 length: 15 amino acids. Germline V gene sequence: CDR1 SGHTA, CDR2 FQGNSA. V lost 1 base and J lost 7, with 13 bases in between. CDR3 nucleotide sequence: TGTGCCAGCAGCTTAGTGTCAGGGGCGGGCGGGGAGCTGTTTTTT. Translating it yields CASSLVSGAGGELFF.

V and J are TRBV7-2 and TRBJ2-2; a weak D match, TRBD2 (5 bases). The CDR3 extends over 14 amino acids. V lost 7 bases and J 0 bases, leaving 9 bases between the germline ends. CDR1 is SGHTA and CDR2 is FQGNSA in the germline V gene. The CDR3 nucleotides read TGTGCCAGCATTTGGCGGGCGAACACCGGGGAGCTGTTTTTT. Protein product: CASIWRANTGELFF.